A selection of T cell receptor beta chains follows, all from one sample in a study of identical twins. TCRdb passed the 5' RACE reads through MiXCR, listing each CDR3 protein once. The sample holds roughly 240,000 distinct CDR3 sequences; 6.5% to 9% are singletons and the top ten take 5.4%. These same data were also listed under a study on yellow fever vaccine responses in identical twins.

Sequencing was carried out using CD8+ T cells sorted from blood. The receptors come from a woman aged 18-30 years in good health. The CDR3 runs from the conserved cysteine through the conserved F or W. The D gene is left open where the match is weak. Clone size is not always given. Where it is, it says once, few, many or a class for expanded clones.

j_gene,v_gene,d_gene,abundance,CDR3aa,CDR3nt
TRBJ2-2,TRBV3-1,TRBD1,few,CASSAPDRVLNTGELFF,TGTGCCAGCAGTGCTCCCGACAGGGTACTAAACACCGGGGAGCTGTTTTTT
TRBJ2-2,TRBV4-1,TRBD2,many,CASSQTLAVERAGELFF,TGCGCCAGCAGCCAAACCCTAGCGGTAGAGCGGGCCGGGGAGCTGTTTTTT
TRBJ1-2,TRBV4-1,NA,many,CASSQGDIYAGYTF,TGCGCCAGCAGCCAAGGAGATATCTATGCGGGCTACACCTTC
TRBJ2-3,TRBV5-1,TRBD2,few,CASSDRTGTSGRGDTQYF,TGCGCCAGCAGCGATAGAACCGGGACTAGCGGACGCGGAGATACGCAGTATTTT
TRBJ2-2,TRBV6-5,NA,NA,CASTNSLSGRTGEQFF,TGTGCCAGCACTAACTCGCTGTCGGGGAGAACCGGGGAGCAGTTTTTT
TRBJ1-1,TRBV7-9,NA,few,CASSLDPEAFF,TGTGCCAGCAGCTTAGATCCTGAAGCTTTCTTT
TRBJ2-5,TRBV20-1,NA,few,CSAKSPDQGETQYF,TGCAGTGCTAAGAGCCCGGACCAAGGGGAGACCCAGTACTTC
TRBJ2-7,TRBV14,NA,many,CASSQFRGTEQYF,TGTGCCAGCAGCCAATTTAGGGGGACCGAGCAGTACTTC
TRBJ2-5,TRBV12-3/TRBV12-4,NA,many,CASSTRGETQYF,TGTGCCAGCAGTACCCGGGGGGAGACCCAGTACTTC
TRBJ2-3,TRBV7-8,TRBD2,many,CASSLAGRAADTQYF,TGTGCCAGCAGCTTAGCGGGGAGGGCGGCAGATACGCAGTATTTT
TRBJ2-1,TRBV12-3/TRBV12-4,NA,few,CASNWDNEQFF,TGTGCCAGCAACTGGGACAATGAGCAGTTCTTC
TRBJ2-3,TRBV9,NA,NA,CASSAEGGGTDTQYF,TGTGCCAGCAGCGCGGAAGGGGGTGGCACAGATACGCAGTATTTT
TRBJ2-1,TRBV11-2,TRBD2,NA,CASSPAGETSSFDEQFF,TGTGCCAGCAGCCCGGCGGGGGAGACTAGCAGTTTTGATGAGCAGTTCTTC
TRBJ1-2,TRBV7-9,NA,NA,CASTTSGLYGYTF,TGTGCCAGCACTACTAGCGGCCTTTATGGCTACACCTTC
TRBJ2-1,TRBV12-3/TRBV12-4,NA,many,CASSLGRGSSYNEQFF,TGTGCCAGCAGTTTAGGGCGAGGTAGCTCCTACAATGAGCAGTTCTTC
TRBJ2-3,TRBV15,NA,few,CATSTRGGALGDTQYF,TGTGCCACCAGCACCCGCGGCGGGGCGCTTGGAGATACGCAGTATTTT
TRBJ2-1,TRBV2,NA,NA,CACSSAQAKGPSYNEQFF,TGTGCCTGCAGTTCAGCCCAGGCTAAGGGTCCCTCCTACAATGAGCAGTTCTTC
TRBJ1-4,TRBV20-1,NA,many,CSARDPVNEKLFF,TGCAGTGCTAGGGACCCGGTTAATGAAAAACTGTTTTTT
TRBJ2-5,TRBV27,NA,few,CASSLSGVKTQYF,TGTGCCAGCAGTTTATCGGGGGTGAAGACCCAGTACTTC
TRBJ2-3,TRBV13,TRBD2,few,CASSFGLAGTSTDTQYF,TGTGCCAGCAGCTTCGGACTAGCGGGGACAAGCACAGATACGCAGTATTTT
TRBJ1-4,TRBV12-3/TRBV12-4,NA,many,CASSSAGEKLFF,TGTGCCAGCAGTTCGGCAGGGGAAAAACTGTTTTTT
TRBJ1-1,TRBV11-2,TRBD1,many,CASSHITGGTEAFF,TGTGCCAGCAGCCACATCACAGGGGGAACTGAAGCTTTCTTT
TRBJ2-5,TRBV24-1,NA,few,CATSDLQGHQETQYF,TGTGCCACCAGTGATCTCCAGGGTCACCAAGAGACCCAGTACTTC
TRBJ2-1,TRBV7-9,TRBD2,few,CASSILAGGRGEQFF,TGTGCCAGCAGCATTCTAGCGGGAGGAAGGGGTGAGCAGTTCTTC
TRBJ2-1,TRBV7-8,NA,NA,CASSLNPRTALPYNEQFF,TGTGCCAGCAGCCTAAACCCAAGGACAGCACTGCCCTACAATGAGCAGTTCTTC
TRBJ2-5,TRBV28,TRBD1,few,CASSSGRQGHQETQYF,TGTGCCAGCAGCTCAGGTCGACAGGGCCACCAAGAGACCCAGTACTTC